This T cell receptor (beta chain) was recorded in a study of T-cell reconstitution after alpha-beta-depleted transplantation in children. This clonotype was detected ten times or more. Unique molecular identifiers tagged the TCRbeta library. TCRdb called the PCR reads again in MiXCR, with one record for every CDR3 protein. The table includes 670,000 or so distinct CDR3 sequences, around 14% detected once. The ends were cut back, 6 bases at V and 5 bases at J, with 14 bases in the middle. From germline, CDR1 is MNHEY and CDR2 SVGAGI. The CDR3 covers 14 residues. Specimen: PBMCs, collected before TCRalphabeta/CD19-depleted stem cell transplant. The chain has TRBV6-5 and TRBJ1-5; tentative D call: TRBD1 (5 bases). The receptor comes from a girl between 2 and 10 years old with congenital amegakaryocytic thrombocytopenia, due to receive a stem cell transplant. This chain's CDR3 is CASSRGTTDQPQHF. For the CDR3, the DNA is TGTGCCAGCAGCCGAGGGACGACAGATCAGCCCCAGCATTTT.